This record looks at one T cell receptor beta chain sequence and its context. The sample originates from a study of T cells in tuberculosis. Germline V CDR1 and CDR2: SGHRS, YFSETQ. The CDR3 extends over 14 amino acids. The V gene end was trimmed by 4 bases and the J gene end by 3 bases; junction bases not matched to a gene: 7. Repertoires were generated with immunoSEQ multiplex PCR, while TCRdb's copy carries only in-frame clones and drops some. The sample holds 45,000 or so clones; around 95% are singletons and the top ten take 3.6%. The origin of this receptor is a donor aged 10 to 29 with latent tuberculosis or without tuberculosis infection. The sequenced sample consisted of PBMCs. The V and J genes are TRBV5-1 and TRBJ2-7, with TRBD1 matching over 7 bases. Here the CDR3 DNA reads TGCGCCAGCAGCGTGACGGGACAGCACTACGAGCAGTACTTC. It translates to CASSVTGQHYEQYF.